These 16 T cell receptor beta chains were all obtained from the same sample, sequenced in a study of regulatory T cells in long-lasting Graves disease. Time point in this sample: newly diagnosed GD, antithyroid drugs for less than 3 months. Generation of the TCR library employed RNA extracted from PBMCs. Building the TCR beta libraries relied on iRepertoire HTBI primers, and CDR3 regions underwent Arm-PCR. TCRdb re-derived calls from the multiplex PCR reads in MiXCR, one entry per CDR3 protein. Of some 250,000 distinct CDR3 sequences detected, about 17% appear once; the ten largest clones hold 14%. Another study also made use of these data, one on T cells in Graves' hyperthyroidism and ophthalmopathy.

The input for sequencing was peripheral blood mononuclear cells (PBMCs), taken at new diagnosis, from a patient treated with antithyroid drugs. These receptors were taken from a woman aged 25 to 39 with Graves disease.

The table lists this clonotype with many counts. The gene calls are TRBV5-1 and TRBJ1-5, with 7 bases that match TRBD1. The CDR3 runs 13 residues. J was trimmed by 7 bases and V by 1 base; bases with no gene match: 2. CDR1 is SGHRS, CDR2 YFSETQ, per germline. CDR3 sequence (DNA): TGCGCCAGCAGCTTGACAGGGGCACAGCCCCAGCATTTT. Translation gives CASSLTGAQPQHF.

This chain connects TRBV12-3 or TRBV12-4 to TRBJ2-5; D ambiguous. The V end lost 4 bases, the J end lost 5 bases, and 11 bases lay between the germline ends. The CDR3 length is 13 residues. For the CDR3, the DNA is TGTGCCAGCAGTTCGTTGGGTCCGGAGACCCAGTACTTC. It is translated as CASSSLGPETQYF.

The chain couples TRBV10-2 to TRBJ2-7, with D unclear. This CDR3 has 15 amino acids. V lost 6 bases and J lost 3, with 18 bases in between. Germline lookup yields CDR1 WSHSY and CDR2 SAAADI. CDR3 region: CASSALVSPGYEQYF. CDR3 in DNA: TGCGCCAGCAGCGCGTTGGTCTCGCCGGGCTACGAGCAGTACTTC.

This clonotype was counted at least ten times. The V and J genes are TRBV6-1 and TRBJ2-7; D is unresolved. The CDR3 is 13 amino acids. Trimming pared 2 bases from V and 5 bases from J, leaving 10 bases between. CDR1 is MNHNS and CDR2 is SASEGT in the germline V gene. The CDR3 nucleotides are TGTGCCAGCAGTGAACCGACGGAGAACGAGCAGTACTTC. Encoded protein: CASSEPTENEQYF.

This clonotype came up many times. The gene calls are TRBV6-1 and TRBJ2-7, with 7 bases lining up with TRBD2. The CDR3 runs 15 residues. The junction had 13 bases not matched to a gene; V was cut back by 5 bases and J by 6 bases. The germline CDR1 and CDR2 sequences are MNHNS and SASEGT. The CDR3 loop reads CASSHPGRGSGEQYF. In DNA form, the CDR3 reads TGTGCCAGCAGTCACCCGGGGCGGGGGAGCGGCGAGCAGTACTTC.

With regard to this clonotype: One base away lies a much larger clone, so this may be a sequencing read error. The chain combines TRBV12-3 or TRBV12-4 with TRBJ2-1; tentatively, D is TRBD1 (6 bases). CDR3 size: 14 residues. V lost 4 bases, J lost 10 bases, and 17 bases lay in between. The CDR3 coding sequence is TGTGCCAGCAGTTCACAGGGAGATCTGGACGAGCAGTTCTTC. Its translation is CASSSQGDLDEQFF.

In its sample, this clonotype was seen many times. This chain joins TRBV6-1 and TRBJ1-2; D may be TRBD1 (5 bases). Germline V gene lookup returns CDR1 MNHNS and CDR2 SASEGT. The CDR3 length is 14 residues. Deletions cut 7 bases from V and 4 bases from J, with 16 bases between. CDR3 nucleotides: TGTGCCAGCACGAGGATCCAGGGTCCCTATGGCTACACCTTC. Translation gives CASTRIQGPYGYTF.

Ten or more counts support this clonotype. This chain connects TRBV3-1 to TRBJ2-1; the D gene is possibly TRBD2 (6 bases). The CDR3 totals 16 residues. V was shortened by 1 base and J by 0 bases, with 10 bases between the two germline ends. Germline V lookup: CDR1 LGHDT, CDR2 YNNKEL (reference sequence). The CDR3 nucleotides are TGTGCCAGCAGCCAAGTGGCGGGAAGCTCCTACAATGAGCAGTTCTTC. Translated, it gives CASSQVAGSSYNEQFF.

This clonotype has ten or more counts. The chain joins TRBV12-3 or TRBV12-4 to TRBJ2-3, with D possibly TRBD2 on 7 matching bases. The CDR3 consists of 13 residues. V was clipped by 6 bases and J by 7 bases, with 14 bases between them. DNA for the CDR3: TGTGCCAGCAGCAAGGGGGGGTCGAATACGCAGTATTTT. The encoded protein is CASSKGGSNTQYF.

This clonotype appeared a single time. A read error is likely, as this CDR3 ends without the conserved phenylalanine or tryptophan. The chain uses TRBV6-2 or TRBV6-3 and TRBJ1-1, with a possible D match to TRBD1 (5 bases). Germline V CDR1 and CDR2: MNHEY, SVGEGT. This CDR3 is 14 amino acids long. CDR3 nucleotides: TGCGCCAGCAGTGTTGAAGGGACGGGCACTGAAGCTTTCTCT. It yields the protein CASSVEGTGTEAFS.

This clonotype was recorded at least ten times. The rearrangement uses TRBV3-1 and TRBJ1-3; 7 bases fit TRBD1. V gave up 4 bases and J gave up 3 bases; unmatched junction bases: 6. This CDR3 spans 15 amino acids. Germline V CDR1 and CDR2: LGHDT, YNNKEL (reference sequence). CDR3 sequence reads: CASSLPGGVGNTIYF. CDR3 bases: TGTGCCAGCAGCCTTCCAGGGGGAGTTGGAAACACCATATATTTT.

This clonotype was seen ten or more times. J is TRBJ2-5 and V is TRBV4-2, with D hard to call. Deletions cut 0 bases from V and 5 bases from J, with 7 bases between. Per the germline V gene, CDR1 is LGHNA and CDR2 is YNFKEQ. The CDR3 is made up of 13 amino acids. The CDR3 region is CASSQDRYETQYF. The CDR3 coding sequence is TGTGCCAGCAGCCAAGATCGGTATGAGACCCAGTACTTC.

In this sample, this clonotype turned up many times. The chain is built from TRBV20-1 and TRBJ1-1; 10 positions agree with TRBD1. Per the germline V gene, CDR1 is DFQATT and CDR2 is SNEGSKA (reference sequence). This CDR3 spans 13 amino acids. The trim removed 7 bases at V and 6 bases at J, leaving 8 bases unmatched. The CDR3 region has the DNA TGCAGTGTTCACCGGGACAGGGGTTCTGAAGCTTTCTTT. It specifies CSVHRDRGSEAFF.

This clonotype was seen at least ten times. The chain couples TRBV6-5 to TRBJ1-6; TRBD1 matches 7 bases. Germline values: CDR1 MNHEY, CDR2 SVGAGI. With V trimmed by 2 bases and J by 7 bases, 14 bases remained unmatched. The CDR3 totals 18 residues. The CDR3 spells CASSYGSTGTDTNSPLHF. The CDR3 DNA follows: TGTGCCAGCAGTTACGGTTCCACCGGGACAGACACCAATTCACCCCTCCACTTT.

This clonotype was recorded many times. The chain links TRBV3-1 to TRBJ2-5; D call uncertain. Deletions cut 2 bases from V and 4 bases from J, with 11 bases between. The CDR3 totals 14 residues. Germline V gene lookup returns CDR1 LGHDT and CDR2 YNNKEL (reference sequence). The CDR3: CASSQNGVRETQYF. The CDR3 DNA sequence: TGTGCCAGCAGCCAAAACGGAGTAAGAGAGACCCAGTACTTC.

Comment on this clonotype: Being one base from a much bigger clone, this may be a read error. The chain uses TRBV5-8 and TRBJ2-1, with 7 nucleotides matching TRBD1. The trim removed 2 bases at V and 10 bases at J, leaving 12 bases unmatched. The CDR3 extends over 15 amino acids. CDR1 and CDR2 from the germline V gene are SGHTS and YDEGEE. The DNA for the CDR3 is TGTGCCAGCAGCTTTCCCCAGGGGGTCCCCTACGAGCAGTTCTTC. Translating gives CASSFPQGVPYEQFF.